A selection of T cell receptor beta chains follows, all from one sample in a study of blood T cell repertoires in COVID-19. Some clones are missing from TCRdb's copy, which holds only in-frame ones; the method was immunoSEQ multiplex PCR. Of around 250,000 clones in the sample, 91% were seen once. Sequencing was carried out using PBMCs or T cells enriched from blood (not recorded which). These receptors all come from a human donor in a cohort exposed to, infected with or recovered from COVID-19 (not recorded which). The donor label of this sample is uncertain. Both conserved end residues are part of each CDR3. The D gene is left open where the match is weak. The listing skips clone size in some rows; elsewhere it reads once, few, many or a size class.

clone_size	v_call	d_call	cdr3_aa
NA	TRBV19	NA	CASSISLQGNEQYF
NA	TRBV4-3	TRBD2	CASSQEFSGGGKTQYF
NA	TRBV27	NA	CASGGGGWDEQFF
NA	TRBV7-9	NA	CASSLEGQIGNYGYTF
NA	TRBV2	TRBD2	CAVRGSGGPFTDTQYF
NA	TRBV7-2	TRBD1	CASSPGTGVSEKLFF
NA	TRBV3-1/TRBV3-2	NA	CASSQWALTGDGEKLFF
NA	TRBV5-1	TRBD1	CASSSTGSEQYF
NA	TRBV7-3	TRBD2	CASSPSLPRVSGGGTDTQYF
NA	TRBV11-2	NA	CASSLEKVGQPRETNYGYTF
NA	TRBV5-1	NA	CASSTGGPLQDTQYF
NA	TRBV2	NA	CASTQEPSGNTIYF
NA	TRBV11-2	TRBD2	CASSFFGGDYNEQFF
NA	TRBV7-9	NA	CASSSGRIGYSGANVLTF
once	TRBV27	TRBD1	CASSFTTGGNANEKLFF
once	TRBV5-6	TRBD1	CASEPTGTGGYEQYF
NA	TRBV19	NA	CASSIQGPRGTEAFF
NA	TRBV6-6	NA	CASSYSLAEAFF
NA	TRBV30	TRBD2	CAWSSAGGNNEQFF
NA	TRBV19	NA	CASSIAQGLGRAFF
NA	TRBV6-5	NA	CASTLRSSNTEAFF
NA	TRBV6-5	NA	CASSYGGSSPFLTF
NA	TRBV30	NA	CAWSREEAFF
once	TRBV18	TRBD2	CASSPPVTSGSWPGELFF
NA	TRBV14	TRBD2	CASSQWIGGGTDTQYF
NA	TRBV6-5	TRBD2	CASTPLGGDHEQFF
NA	TRBV6-2/TRBV6-3	NA	CASSFGLGGYNEQFF
few	TRBV5-1	NA	CASSSGAVPGANVLTF
once	TRBV30	NA	CAWSAWTDENTIYF
NA	TRBV12-3/TRBV12-4	NA	CASRIAVGEQYF
NA	TRBV5-6	TRBD1	CASSVGQDPNQPQHF
NA	TRBV2	NA	CASNGGVNTEAFF
NA	TRBV5-1	NA	CASSLAGTDTQYF
few	TRBV2	TRBD1	CASSASFRDRSSAAFF
NA	TRBV4-3	NA	CASSPHPQGKNTEAFF
once	TRBV11-2	TRBD1	CASSLRQGVLFGNTIYF
once	TRBV19	TRBD1	CASSPSGTGRYGYTF
NA	TRBV6-5	TRBD1	CASSLGQGRAFF
NA	TRBV6-2/TRBV6-3	NA	CASSHDQGRVRYEQYF
NA	TRBV19	TRBD2	CASSISGWGAQYF